This passage covers 26 T cell receptor beta chains from one sample sequenced in a study of blood T cell repertoires in COVID-19. Produced via immunoSEQ multiplex PCR; TCRdb's table is partial and in-frame only. The repertoire holds around 400,000 clones, with roughly 90% as singletons. The material sequenced was peripheral blood. The receptors derive from a man aged 40-49 years with acute or convalescent COVID-19.

The chain links TRBV7-9 to TRBJ1-3; unclear D gene. CDR1 and CDR2 (germline): SEHNR, FQNEAQ (reference sequence). This CDR3 is built from 12 residues. The V end was cut by 1 base, the J end by 7 bases, with 5 bases between. The CDR3 region is CASSLVANTIYF. The CDR3, as DNA: TGTGCCAGCAGCTTAGTCGCGAACACCATATATTTT.

The V and J genes are TRBV2 and TRBJ1-4, with TRBD1 identical over 9 bases. The V and J ends lost 5 bases and 4 bases, in that order; junction bases with no gene match: 11. The germline gives CDR1 SNHLY, CDR2 FYNNEI. The CDR3 contains 17 residues. CDR3: CASSFWTGEAINEKLFF. CDR3 bases: TGTGCCAGCAGTTTCTGGACAGGGGAGGCCATTAATGAAAAACTGTTTTTT.

V gene TRBV7-9 combines with J gene TRBJ2-5; 7 bases agree with TRBD1. CDR1 is SEHNR, CDR2 FQNEAQ, per germline (reference sequence). The trim removed 5 bases at V and 12 bases at J, leaving 12 bases unmatched. CDR3 length: 13 residues. The CDR3 DNA reads as TGTGCCAGCAGCAGCTTAGCCCTTCAGGGGGAGTACTTC. Translation gives CASSSLALQGEYF.

The gene calls are TRBV28 and TRBJ1-5; 7 positions agree with TRBD1. The germline CDR1 and CDR2 sequences are MDHEN and SYDVKM. The length of the CDR3 is 15 residues. V lost 4 bases to trimming and J lost 4 bases; unmatched junction nucleotides: 7. CDR3 loop: CASSYTDRVNQPQHF. CDR3 coding DNA: TGTGCCAGCAGTTACACTGACAGGGTGAATCAGCCCCAGCATTTT.

The V and J genes are TRBV5-1 and TRBJ1-1; D ambiguous. V was pared by 4 bases and J by 0 bases, with 10 bases between. In germline, CDR1 is SGHRS, CDR2 YFSETQ. The CDR3 has 14 amino acids. The CDR3 loop reads CASSPNQMNTEAFF. The CDR3 DNA reads as TGCGCCAGCAGCCCGAATCAGATGAACACTGAAGCTTTCTTT.

The V gene is TRBV24-1, the J gene TRBJ2-5; 9 bases map to TRBD2. Germline loops: CDR1 KGHDR, CDR2 SFDVKD. The CDR3 consists of 14 residues. Trimming removed 5 bases from V and 5 bases from J; junction bases left unmatched: 5. The CDR3 loop is CATSGGTSPETQYF. In DNA, the CDR3 is TGTGCCACCAGTGGAGGGACTAGCCCGGAGACCCAGTACTTC.

The chain carries TRBV2 and TRBJ2-7, with unresolved D. V was clipped by 1 base and J by 3 bases, with 10 bases between them. The CDR3 length is 14 residues. The germline CDR1 and CDR2 sequences are SNHLY and FYNNEI. Here the CDR3 reads CASSEVWQSYEQYF. The CDR3 DNA reads as TGTGCCAGCAGTGAAGTATGGCAAAGCTACGAGCAGTACTTC.

J is TRBJ2-3 and V is TRBV2; D unclear. The length of the CDR3 is 15 residues. Germline values: CDR1 SNHLY, CDR2 FYNNEI. Trimming left V 2 bases short and J 0 bases short, with 9 bases between. The CDR3 bases are TGTGCCAGCAGTGAACAGATACGAAGCACAGATACGCAGTATTTT. Its protein product is CASSEQIRSTDTQYF.

This clone was found once. V is TRBV7-3 and J is TRBJ2-2; the D is unclear. From germline, CDR1 is SGHTA and CDR2 FQGTGA. The CDR3 consists of 14 residues. Trimming left V 2 bases short and J 2 bases short, with 6 bases between. DNA of the CDR3: TGTGCCAGCAGCTTACTCCCTAACACCGGGGAGCTGTTTTTT. It is translated as CASSLLPNTGELFF.

This clone occurred a few times. The rearrangement uses TRBV15 and TRBJ1-2; no reliable D call. The CDR3 is 15 residues long. V was shortened by 0 bases and J by 4 bases, with 12 bases between the two germline ends. CDR1 and CDR2 (germline): LNHNV, YYDKDF (reference sequence). CDR3 DNA: TGTGCCACCAGCAGAGACCTGTTCGGTCCCTATGGCTACACCTTC. It specifies CATSRDLFGPYGYTF.

The chain recombines TRBV20-1 with TRBJ2-7; D gene unclear. Trimming removed 2 bases at V and 3 bases at J, with 5 bases between. CDR3 length: 11 residues. Germline CDR1 and CDR2: DFQATT and SNEGSKA (reference sequence). CDR3 residues: CSARQIYEQYF. The CDR3 DNA sequence: TGCAGTGCTAGACAGATCTACGAGCAGTACTTC.

J is TRBJ2-1 and V is TRBV2; possible D gene TRBD2, 6 bases. CDR1 is SNHLY and CDR2 is FYNNEI in the germline V gene. There are 14 residues in the CDR3. V gave up 7 bases and J gave up 4 bases, with 14 bases separating them. CDR3 nucleotides: TGTGCCAGCAACCCGGGACTTACTTACAATGAGCAGTTCTTC. This gives the protein CASNPGLTYNEQFF. The complete variable domain, with remaining parts taken from reference TRBV2 and TRBJ2-1, reads EPEVTQTPSHQVTQMGQEVILRCVPISNHLYFYWYRQILGQKVEFLVSFYNNEISEKSEIFDDQFSVERPDGSNFTLKIRSTKLEDSAMYFCASNPGLTYNEQFFGPGTRLTVL.

The V gene is TRBV28, the J gene TRBJ1-5; 8 bases fit TRBD1. V dropped 8 bases and J dropped 6; count of bases not matched to a gene: 9. CDR1 is MDHEN and CDR2 is SYDVKM in the germline V gene. CDR3 size: 14 residues. CDR3 nucleotides: TGTGCCAGCTGGCAGACAGGGGAGCGTCAGCCCCAGCATTTT. Its protein is CASWQTGERQPQHF. The full variable domain, its missing parts supplied by reference TRBV28 and TRBJ1-5, is DVKVTQSSRYLVKRTGEKVFLECVQDMDHENMFWYRQDPGLGLRLIYFSYDVKMKEKGDIPEGYSVSREKKERFSLILESASTNQTSMYLCASWQTGERQPQHFGDGTRLSIL.

The CDR3 loop reads CASSLDRQGSYNSPLHF. The CDR3 coding sequence is TGTGCCAGCAGCTTAGATCGGCAGGGTTCCTATAATTCACCCCTCCACTTT. The chain recombines TRBV7-2 with TRBJ1-6; D perhaps matches TRBD1 (5 bases). The CDR3 runs 17 residues. V was trimmed by 1 base and J by 1 base, leaving 11 bases between them. CDR1 and CDR2 (germline): SGHTA, FQGNSA.

The rearrangement joins TRBV18 to TRBJ1-5; unclear D gene. This CDR3 is built from 16 residues. The V and J ends lost 1 base and 3 bases respectively, with 13 bases between them. Looked up from germline, CDR1 is KGHSH and CDR2 is LQKENI. The CDR3 loop reads CASSPLRSTVNQPQHF. CDR3 bases: TGTGCCAGCTCACCACTGCGGTCGACTGTCAATCAGCCCCAGCATTTT.

The chain carries TRBV18 and TRBJ2-5, with 8 bases identical to TRBD2. The length of the CDR3 is 16 residues. V lost 3 bases to trimming and J lost 4 bases; unmatched junction nucleotides: 10. In germline, CDR1 is KGHSH, CDR2 LQKENI. The CDR3 DNA is TGTGCCAGCTCACCTACTAGGCTGGCGGGAGGAGAGACCCAGTACTTC. Its protein product is CASSPTRLAGGETQYF.

The rearrangement uses TRBV29-1 and TRBJ2-2; D gene ambiguous. The CDR3 has 12 amino acids. The V gene lost 4 bases and the J gene lost 6 bases, with 9 bases spanning the gap. Germline lookup yields CDR1 SQVTM and CDR2 ANQGSEA. Here the CDR3 reads CSVVVISGELFF. The CDR3 nucleotides read TGCAGCGTTGTTGTTATTTCCGGGGAGCTGTTTTTT.

This chain links TRBV27 with TRBJ1-5, with a possible D match to TRBD1 (5 bases). V lost 4 bases and J lost 2, with 18 bases in between. CDR3 length: 17 amino acids. Germline CDR1 MNHEY, CDR2 SMNVEV (reference sequence). The CDR3 DNA reads TGTGCCAGCAGTTGGGTGTGGTGGGGGGACCGCAATCAGCCCCAGCATTTT. It codes for CASSWVWWGDRNQPQHF.

The chain carries TRBV6-5 and TRBJ2-5; maybe TRBD2 (5 bases). The CDR3 sequence is 13 residues long. Trimming removed 7 bases at V and 4 bases at J, with 13 bases between. CDR1 and CDR2 (germline): MNHEY, SVGAGI. The CDR3 region is CASNNVGVETQYF. The CDR3 DNA follows: TGTGCCAGCAATAACGTGGGAGTAGAGACCCAGTACTTC.

A remark on this clone: Other nucleotide sequences in the sample specify the same CDR3. This sequence joins TRBV20-1 and TRBJ1-1; D gene ambiguous. Germline V lookup: CDR1 DFQATT, CDR2 SNEGSKA (reference sequence). CDR3 length: 11 residues. V was trimmed by 6 bases and J by 0 bases, leaving 5 bases between them. The CDR3 region has the DNA TGCAGTGCCCGGTTGAACACTGAAGCTTTCTTT. Its translation is CSARLNTEAFF.

Points on this clone: A read error may be the cause here, since a much bigger clone is one base away. V and J are TRBV6-2 or TRBV6-3 and TRBJ1-1; tentative D call: TRBD1 (5 bases). The CDR3 sequence is 14 residues long. Germline V lookup: CDR1 MNHEY, CDR2 SVGEGT. Between the trimmed V and J ends, which lost 2 bases and 0 bases, there was a span of 7 bases. The CDR3 coding sequence is TGTGCCAGCAGTTACGACAGAATGAACACTGAAGCTTTCTTT. Protein: CASSYDRMNTEAFF.

The chain employs TRBV5-1 and TRBJ2-2; 8 bases align to TRBD2. Germline loops: CDR1 SGHRS, CDR2 YFSETQ. Trimming at V came to 4 bases and at J to 5 bases, leaving 10 bases not matched to a gene. This CDR3 has 16 amino acids. The CDR3 DNA reads as TGCGCCAGCAGCCTGACTAGCGACAGATTAACCGGGGAGCTGTTTTTT. Translated: CASSLTSDRLTGELFF.

The CDR3 nucleotides read TGTGCCAGCGCGTCTGATGAAGCTTTCTTT. Amino acids: CASASDEAFF. The rearrangement links TRBV2 to TRBJ1-1; D is undetermined. Germline CDR1 and CDR2: SNHLY and FYNNEI. The V end was cut by 8 bases, the J end by 7 bases, with 8 bases between. The CDR3 has 10 amino acids.

V usage is TRBV3-1 (or the pseudogene TRBV3-2) and J usage is TRBJ1-6, with 10 bases matching TRBD1. This CDR3 has 15 residues. In germline, CDR1 is LGHDT, CDR2 YNNKEL (reference sequence). J lost 5 bases, V lost 5 bases, and 3 bases had no gene match. DNA for the CDR3: TGTGCCAGCAGCTTCGGACAGGGGGATAATTCACCCCTCCACTTT. Translation: CASSFGQGDNSPLHF.

The chain couples TRBV27 to TRBJ2-3; a weak D match, TRBD2 (6 bases). Germline V lookup: CDR1 MNHEY, CDR2 SMNVEV (reference sequence). The CDR3 loop spans 14 amino acids. Trimming stripped 4 bases from V and 10 bases from J, with 18 bases between. The CDR3 DNA is TGTGCCAGCAGTTACGGGGAGGCGGGCGTTGCGCAGTATTTT. This encodes CASSYGEAGVAQYF.

This chain connects TRBV6-5 to TRBJ2-3, with 9 positions matching TRBD2. The germline V gene encodes CDR1 MNHEY and CDR2 SVGAGI. The V and J ends lost 4 bases and 3 bases, in that order; junction bases with no gene match: 8. This CDR3 contains 16 residues. Here the CDR3 reads CASSLNLAGRTDTQYF. CDR3 coding DNA: TGTGCCAGCAGTTTGAATCTAGCGGGGCGTACAGATACGCAGTATTTT.